These 28 T cell receptor beta chains were all obtained from the same sample, sequenced in a study of blood T cell repertoires in COVID-19. Sequencing was performed with immunoSEQ multiplex PCR; in TCRdb, only in-frame clones are kept and a portion is missing. The sample holds about 140,000 clones; around 78% are singletons and the top ten take under 6%. The sample comprised peripheral blood. The receptors were gathered from a woman older than 75 with active or convalescent COVID-19.

In its sample, this clone was seen many times. This sequence joins TRBV6-5 and TRBJ1-5; tentatively, D is TRBD1 (5 bases). The CDR3 length is 13 residues. Per the germline V gene, CDR1 is MNHEY and CDR2 is SVGAGI. V was pared by 9 bases and J by 0 bases, with 9 bases between. For the CDR3, the DNA is TGTGCCAGTGAGACAGTTAGCAATCAGCCCCAGCATTTT. This sequence encodes CASETVSNQPQHF.

This clone was observed once. This chain connects TRBV6-6 to TRBJ1-5, with D perhaps TRBD1 (6 bases). The germline CDR1 and CDR2 sequences are MNHNY and SVGAGI (reference sequence). The CDR3 consists of 13 residues. Trimming cost V 4 bases and J 6 bases, with 10 bases left between them. The DNA of the CDR3 is TGTGCCAGCAGTTTATCAGGGGCTCAGCCCCAGCATTTT. Translated: CASSLSGAQPQHF.

The gene calls are TRBV11-1 and TRBJ2-1, with D hard to call. CDR3 length: 16 amino acids. Germline-derived CDR1 and CDR2 are SGHAT and FQDESV (reference sequence). Trimming left V 0 bases short and J 3 bases short, with 12 bases between. CDR3 loop: CASSLALNQNYNEQFF. The CDR3 DNA sequence: TGTGCCAGCAGCTTAGCGCTTAATCAGAACTACAATGAGCAGTTCTTC. The whole variable domain, remainder taken from reference TRBV11-1 and TRBJ2-1, is EAEVAQSPRYKITEKSQAVAFWCDPISGHATLYWYRQILGQGPELLVQFQDESVVDDSQLPKDRFSAERLKGVDSTLKIQPAELGDSAMYLCASSLALNQNYNEQFFGPGTRLTVL.

The chain couples TRBV3-1 (or the pseudogene TRBV3-2) to TRBJ2-5; 8 positions agree with TRBD1. Germline loops: CDR1 LGHDT, CDR2 YNNKEL (reference sequence). Germline trimming cut 0 bases from V and 2 bases from J; bases unmatched to any gene: 5. The CDR3 runs 16 residues. CDR3 region: CASSQDWGQAQETQYF. CDR3 coding DNA: TGTGCCAGCAGCCAAGATTGGGGACAGGCTCAAGAGACCCAGTACTTC.

This clone was recorded only once. This chain connects TRBV27 to TRBJ2-7, with D possibly matching TRBD1 (6 bases). Trimming took 7 bases from V and 4 from J, leaving 20 bases between them. This CDR3 has 15 amino acids. The germline gives CDR1 MNHEY, CDR2 SMNVEV (reference sequence). The CDR3 loop is CASIDSGTPPYEQYF. Here the CDR3 DNA reads TGTGCCAGCATCGATTCGGGGACACCGCCTTACGAGCAGTACTTC.

The V and J genes are TRBV11-3 and TRBJ1-1, with 7 bases aligning to TRBD1. V lost 5 bases to trimming and J lost 5 bases; unmatched junction nucleotides: 11. Germline lookup yields CDR1 SGHNT and CDR2 YENEEA. This CDR3 is 15 amino acids long. CDR3 nucleotide sequence: TGTGCCAGCAGCCCAGGGGGAACCCGCGCTACTGAAGCTTTCTTT. This gives the protein CASSPGGTRATEAFF.

This chain uses TRBV7-8 with TRBJ1-4; D unresolved. Germline V CDR1 and CDR2: SGHVS, FQNEAQ. Deletions cut 1 base from V and 0 bases from J, with 15 bases between. The CDR3 is made up of 18 amino acids. The CDR3 coding sequence is TGTGCCAGCAGCTTAGATTCGATATCGGGATCAACTAATGAAAAACTGTTTTTT. This sequence encodes CASSLDSISGSTNEKLFF.

The chain combines TRBV5-1 with TRBJ1-5; D might be TRBD1 (5 bases). CDR3 length: 15 residues. In germline, CDR1 is SGHRS, CDR2 YFSETQ. The V end lost 1 base, the J end lost 3 bases, and 11 bases lay between the germline ends. The CDR3 reads CASSLMWGPNQPQHF. The CDR3, as DNA: TGCGCCAGCAGCTTGATGTGGGGCCCCAATCAGCCCCAGCATTTT.

The chain couples TRBV18 to TRBJ2-7; 10 bases fit TRBD2. The germline V gene encodes CDR1 KGHSH and CDR2 LQKENI. The CDR3 extends over 15 amino acids. Trimming at V came to 2 bases and at J to 5 bases, leaving 6 bases not matched to a gene. CDR3 sequence: CASSPRLAGRDEQYF. DNA for the CDR3: TGTGCCAGCTCACCAAGACTAGCGGGTCGAGACGAGCAGTACTTC.

The V call is TRBV5-1, the J call TRBJ2-2; weak D call: TRBD2 (5 bases). Germline values: CDR1 SGHRS, CDR2 YFSETQ. The CDR3 has 15 amino acids. With 4 bases removed from V and 0 bases from J, the gap between germline ends came to 10 bases. The CDR3 loop reads CASSPSGANTGELFF. The CDR3, as DNA: TGCGCCAGCAGCCCCTCCGGGGCGAACACCGGGGAGCTGTTTTTT.

The CDR3 DNA is TGTGCCAGCAGCCGACAGGGTATGAACACTGAAGCTTTCTTT. Encoded protein: CASSRQGMNTEAFF. The rearrangement joins TRBV11-2 to TRBJ1-1; 7 nucleotides match TRBD1. The V segment lost 5 bases and the J segment 0 bases; nucleotides outside the gene matches: 3. The CDR3 is made up of 14 amino acids. CDR1 is SGHAT and CDR2 is FQNNGV in the germline V gene.

This sequence joins TRBV7-9 and TRBJ1-2; 7 bases line up with TRBD1. Germline trimming cut 2 bases from V and 3 bases from J; bases unmatched to any gene: 6. The CDR3 has 15 residues. Germline lookup yields CDR1 SEHNR and CDR2 FQNEAQ (reference sequence). The CDR3 region is CASSLIGQGDYGYTF. The CDR3 nucleotides read TGTGCCAGCAGCTTAATAGGGCAGGGGGACTATGGCTACACCTTC.

This clone was counted a few times. V gene TRBV28 combines with J gene TRBJ1-3; possibly TRBD1 for D (6 bases). Trimming pared 5 bases from V and 4 bases from J, leaving 15 bases between. The CDR3 totals 15 residues. The V gene's germline CDR1 is MDHEN and CDR2 SYDVKM. The CDR3 reads CASSPNRDKGNTIYF. Here the CDR3 DNA reads TGTGCCAGCAGTCCGAACCGGGACAAGGGAAACACCATATATTTT.

The chain is built from TRBV6-2 or TRBV6-3 and TRBJ2-7; 7 bases map to TRBD1. CDR3 length: 14 amino acids. The germline V gene encodes CDR1 MNHEY and CDR2 SVGEGT. V was clipped by 6 bases and J by 7 bases; unmatched bases: 12. The CDR3 loop reads CASSPRQGTGEQYF. The CDR3 DNA reads TGTGCCAGCAGCCCTAGACAGGGTACAGGGGAGCAGTACTTC.

CDR3 DNA sequence: TGTGCCAGCAGCTCCCCTGACAGCTACAATCAGCCCCAGCATTTT. Translated, it gives CASSSPDSYNQPQHF. The V and J genes are TRBV28 and TRBJ1-5; TRBD1 might be the D (5 bases). V lost 6 bases, J lost 3 bases, and 15 bases lay in between. Germline lookup yields CDR1 MDHEN and CDR2 SYDVKM. The CDR3 is 15 amino acids.

The chain couples TRBV14 to TRBJ1-3; no definite D call. Trimming pared 6 bases from V and 0 bases from J, leaving 12 bases between. From germline, CDR1 is SGHDN and CDR2 FVKESK. The CDR3 is made up of 15 amino acids. CDR3 DNA sequence: TGTGCCAGCAGTCACAATCCCGCCTCTGGAAACACCATATATTTT. Its protein product is CASSHNPASGNTIYF.

The chain couples TRBV23-1 to TRBJ2-7, with TRBD1 as a possible D gene (6 bases). TRBV23-1 is an open reading frame, and its role is uncertain. This CDR3 is built from 12 residues. Trimming removed 4 bases from V and 6 bases from J, with 10 bases in between. DNA of the CDR3: TGCGCCAGCAGTCCAACAGGGCTCGAGCAGTACTTC. Protein sequence: CASSPTGLEQYF.

The chain is built from TRBV29-1 and TRBJ2-7; TRBD1 matches at 7 bases. Per germline, CDR1 SQVTM and CDR2 ANQGSEA. The V and J ends lost 6 bases and 2 bases, in that order; junction bases with no gene match: 4. This CDR3 has 12 residues. The CDR3 nucleotides read TGCAGCGTAGCCACAGGGGCCTACGAGCAGTACTTC. Residues: CSVATGAYEQYF.

The J gene is TRBJ1-5, the V gene TRBV15, with D possibly TRBD1 on 6 matching bases. Germline V gene sequence: CDR1 LNHNV, CDR2 YYDKDF (reference sequence). This CDR3 comprises 15 residues. V lost 0 bases, J lost 7 bases, and 13 bases lay in between. CDR3 DNA: TGTGCCACCAGCAGAGATCCCCAGGGACAACAGCCCCAGCATTTT. It translates to CATSRDPQGQQPQHF.

The genes are TRBV30 and TRBJ2-6; 8 bases are a match to TRBD1. Germline assignment: CDR1 GTSNPN and CDR2 SVGIG (reference sequence). Trimming cost V 2 bases and J 0 bases; bases outside gene matches: 6. The length of the CDR3 is 17 residues. CDR3 sequence reads: CAWSPIDRGSGANVLTF. CDR3 bases: TGTGCCTGGAGTCCGATCGACAGGGGCTCTGGGGCCAACGTCCTGACTTTC.

Here the CDR3 reads CASSLRGQGEGTNEKLFF. CDR3 coding DNA: TGTGCCAGCAGCTTAAGGGGACAGGGAGAGGGGACTAATGAAAAACTGTTTTTT. The chain uses TRBV13 and TRBJ1-4; 9 nucleotides match TRBD1. Germline V CDR1 and CDR2: PRHDT, FYEKMQ (reference sequence). This CDR3 spans 18 amino acids. J lost 2 bases, V lost 2 bases, and 9 bases had no gene match.

The chain is built from TRBV11-2 and TRBJ2-7; maybe TRBD2 (6 bases). The germline V gene encodes CDR1 SGHAT and CDR2 FQNNGV. V was trimmed by 0 bases and J by 5 bases, leaving 17 bases between them. CDR3 length: 16 residues. As DNA, the CDR3 is TGTGCCAGCAGCTTAGACAAAAACCGGAGGGTTGACGAGCAGTACTTC. Its translation: CASSLDKNRRVDEQYF. Based on the CDR3 plus reference TRBV11-2 and TRBJ2-7, the full variable domain is EAGVAQSPRYKIIEKRQSVAFWCNPISGHATLYWYQQILGQGPKLLIQFQNNGVVDDSQLPKDRFSAERLKGVDSTLKIQPAKLEDSAVYLCASSLDKNRRVDEQYFGPGTRLTVT.

The V gene is TRBV9, the J gene TRBJ2-1; TRBD2 agrees at 7 bases. V dropped 0 bases and J dropped 6; count of bases not matched to a gene: 15. The CDR3 covers 18 residues. Germline assignment: CDR1 SGDLS and CDR2 YYNGEE. This CDR3 reads CASSVVPGGTGGRNEQFF. The CDR3 nucleotides are TGTGCCAGCAGCGTAGTACCGGGCGGAACGGGGGGACGCAATGAGCAGTTCTTC.

The J gene is TRBJ2-5, the V gene TRBV5-5; the D gene is possibly TRBD2 (6 bases). CDR3 length: 15 amino acids. Between the trimmed V and J ends, which lost 3 bases and 1 base, there was a span of 13 bases. Germline V lookup: CDR1 SGHKS, CDR2 YYEKEE (reference sequence). In DNA form, the CDR3 reads TGTGCCAGCAGCTATATTGGGGGGAGCCAAGAGACCCAGTACTTC. It specifies CASSYIGGSQETQYF.

The rearrangement uses TRBV7-2 and TRBJ2-5; D unclear. The V end lost 1 base, the J end lost 2 bases, and 8 bases lay between the germline ends. CDR1 is SGHTA, CDR2 FQGNSA, per germline. The CDR3 consists of 14 residues. CDR3 coding DNA: TGTGCCAGCAGCTTAGTTTCCCTTCAAGAGACCCAGTACTTC. Amino acids: CASSLVSLQETQYF.

The chain couples TRBV7-8 to TRBJ1-2; D unresolved. There are 14 residues in the CDR3. Trimming shortened V by 5 bases and J by 1 base, and 11 bases separated the two germline ends. Looked up from germline, CDR1 is SGHVS and CDR2 is FQNEAQ. The CDR3 sequence is CASSPSLINYGYTF. CDR3 bases: TGTGCCAGCAGCCCTAGTCTGATTAACTATGGCTACACCTTC.

This clone has a handful of counts. The chain is built from TRBV2 and TRBJ2-1; perhaps TRBD1 as D (5 bases). Trimming left V 7 bases short and J 3 bases short, with 13 bases between. The CDR3 length is 14 residues. Germline V lookup: CDR1 SNHLY, CDR2 FYNNEI. The CDR3 reads CASIGVNSYNEQFF. DNA for the CDR3: TGTGCCAGCATAGGGGTAAATAGCTACAATGAGCAGTTCTTC.

The chain is built from TRBV9 and TRBJ1-5; the match to TRBD1 covers 8 bases. The CDR3 covers 15 residues. Unmatched junction bases numbered 9, after V lost 4 bases and J lost 6 bases. CDR1 is SGDLS, CDR2 YYNGEE, per germline. The CDR3 spells CASSPTGGTGQPQHF. In DNA form, the CDR3 reads TGTGCCAGCAGCCCAACAGGGGGGACTGGTCAGCCCCAGCATTTT.